This TCR beta chain was found in a study of T cell responses to AZD1222 COVID-19 vaccine. Clones were sequenced by immunoSEQ multiplex PCR, and TCRdb holds only the in-frame ones, with some missing. Here the sample spans around 130,000 clones, approximately 85% being singletons. Germline CDR1 and CDR2: MGHRA and YSYEKL. Germline trimming cut 10 bases from V and 0 bases from J; bases unmatched to any gene: 21. The CDR3 extends over 19 amino acids. The sequenced sample was peripheral blood, obtained 28 days after the second AZD1222 dose. The sequence was collected from an adult who received the AZD1222 COVID-19 vaccine. This chain uses TRBV4-1 with TRBJ1-5; 7 bases align to TRBD1. The CDR3 DNA reads as TGCGCCAACACAGGGGCCTCAGGGGACTCACCCCTTAGCAATCAGCCCCAGCATTTT. This sequence encodes CANTGASGDSPLSNQPQHF.